This TCR beta chain was recorded in a study of T cell responses to AZD1222 COVID-19 vaccine. Overall study results and limits: The donor cohort was predominantly white British with a female majority, and clonal diversity may have been underestimated. The breadth and depth of Spike-specific TCRs increased once two AZD1222 doses had been given. The peak T cell response came first, and repertoires were sampled only after it. Per reports, nearly half of all spike-specific TCRs target regions that are unmutated in variants.

A note on this clone: What it binds is not known.

Trimming stripped 3 bases from V and 2 bases from J, with 14 bases between. CDR3 length: 15 residues. Germline CDR1 and CDR2: LNHDA and SQIVND (reference sequence). Produced via immunoSEQ multiplex PCR; TCRdb's table is partial and in-frame only. Here the sample spans more than 80,000 clones, roughly 85% being singletons. The TCR was taken from an adult who received the AZD1222 COVID-19 vaccine. The sample was peripheral blood, taken 28 days after the second AZD1222 dose. This chain links TRBV19 with TRBJ2-7; no firm D call. In DNA, the CDR3 is TGTGCCAGTAGTATTACTCCTTCTTCTCCCTACGAGCAGTACTTC. Amino acids: CASSITPSSPYEQYF.